This T cell receptor beta chain is drawn from a study of blood T cell repertoires in COVID-19. Background on the study: Donors in the United States, Italy and Spain gave samples during acute or convalescent COVID-19. Sample material is recorded as cDNA or gDNA derived from T cells, B-cell-depleted T cells, or PBMCs.

In the authors' methods: Counts of nucleated cells, estimated from reference gene primer amplification, were obtained. Sequencing was performed with immunoSEQ multiplex PCR; in TCRdb, only in-frame clones are kept and a portion is missing. That table supplies the V and J calls and clone size; D and trimming were determined from the DNA. There are about 90,000 clones in the sample; roughly 90% occur only once, and around 2.9% lies in the top ten. The J segment lost 2 bases and the V segment lost 5 bases, leaving 7 bases of the junction unmatched. This CDR3 region has 16 residues. The germline CDR1 and CDR2 sequences are SGHTA and FQGNSA.

Source material: peripheral blood. The genes are TRBV7-2 and TRBJ2-1; 9 positions agree with TRBD2. The source is a man aged 50 to 59 with COVID-19, enrolled during active disease. The CDR3 sequence is CASSQVSGGPYNEQFF. The CDR3 region has the DNA TGTGCCAGCAGCCAAGTCAGCGGGGGGCCCTACAATGAGCAGTTCTTC.